This record looks at one T cell receptor beta chain sequence and its context. The antigen is undetermined. The data were obtained in a study of OX40 agonist ivuxolimab in advanced cancers. Study context: Earlier treatment with anti-PD-1, anti-PD-L1 or anti-CTLA-4 was permitted, and around 36% had received some. The study, taken as a whole, reports: In a subset of nonresponders, normalized T-cell clonal expansion was also low. Among T cells, CD8+ cells averaged more expanded clones than CD4+ cells.

The table came from immunoSEQ multiplex PCR; TCRdb's copy has only in-frame clones and leaves some out. This sample has tens of thousands of clones, with about 83% found just once. Patients were excluded for autoimmune disease history or systemic immunosuppression. The source of this sequence is an adult with an advanced solid tumor such as melanoma, head and neck, liver or kidney cancer. The sample in question was CD4+ or CD8+ T cells sorted from blood, obtained in a trial of the OX40 agonist ivuxolimab.

The CDR3 DNA is TGCGCCAGCAGCTTGGGACAGATCTCCTACGAGCAGTACTTC. It encodes CASSLGQISYEQYF. J is TRBJ2-7 and V is TRBV5-1, with TRBD1 as a possible D gene (5 bases). V was shortened by 0 bases and J by 0 bases, with 7 bases between the two germline ends. The CDR3 consists of 14 residues. The germline CDR1 and CDR2 sequences are SGHRS and YFSETQ.